The present T cell receptor beta chain was sequenced within a study of T cells in tuberculosis. The table lists this clone with a count of one. Sequencing was performed with immunoSEQ multiplex PCR; in TCRdb, only in-frame clones are kept and a portion is missing. The data hold 30,000 or so clones, with roughly 95% observed a single time. The CDR3 is made up of 18 amino acids. Trimming cost V 4 bases and J 0 bases; bases outside gene matches: 13. Germline V gene lookup returns CDR1 SGHAT and CDR2 FQNNGV. This receptor was identified in a donor between 10 and 35 years old with latent tuberculosis or without tuberculosis infection. Sequenced material: PBMCs. The rearrangement uses TRBV11-2 and TRBJ1-1; 8 bases fit TRBD1. CDR3 sequence: CASSSPAGTGSMNTEAFF. CDR3 bases: TGTGCCAGCAGCTCCCCCGCCGGGACAGGTTCTATGAACACTGAAGCTTTCTTT. Based on the CDR3 plus reference TRBV11-2 and TRBJ1-1, the full variable domain is EAGVAQSPRYKIIEKRQSVAFWCNPISGHATLYWYQQILGQGPKLLIQFQNNGVVDDSQLPKDRFSAERLKGVDSTLKIQPAKLEDSAVYLCASSSPAGTGSMNTEAFFGQGTRLTVV.